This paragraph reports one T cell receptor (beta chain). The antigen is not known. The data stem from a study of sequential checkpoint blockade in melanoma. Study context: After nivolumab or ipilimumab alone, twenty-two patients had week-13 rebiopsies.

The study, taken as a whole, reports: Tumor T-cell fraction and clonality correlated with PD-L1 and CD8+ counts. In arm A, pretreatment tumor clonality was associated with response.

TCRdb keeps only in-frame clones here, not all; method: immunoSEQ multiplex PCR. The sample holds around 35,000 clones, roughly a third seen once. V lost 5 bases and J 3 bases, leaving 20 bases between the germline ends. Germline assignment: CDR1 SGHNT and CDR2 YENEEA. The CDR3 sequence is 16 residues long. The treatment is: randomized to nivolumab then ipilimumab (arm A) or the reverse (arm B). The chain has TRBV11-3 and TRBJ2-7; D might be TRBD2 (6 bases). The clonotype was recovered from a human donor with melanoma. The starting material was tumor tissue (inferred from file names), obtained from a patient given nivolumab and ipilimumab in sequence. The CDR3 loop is CASSPLLVAENYEQYF. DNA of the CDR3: TGTGCCAGCAGCCCCCTGTTAGTAGCGGAGAACTACGAGCAGTACTTC.